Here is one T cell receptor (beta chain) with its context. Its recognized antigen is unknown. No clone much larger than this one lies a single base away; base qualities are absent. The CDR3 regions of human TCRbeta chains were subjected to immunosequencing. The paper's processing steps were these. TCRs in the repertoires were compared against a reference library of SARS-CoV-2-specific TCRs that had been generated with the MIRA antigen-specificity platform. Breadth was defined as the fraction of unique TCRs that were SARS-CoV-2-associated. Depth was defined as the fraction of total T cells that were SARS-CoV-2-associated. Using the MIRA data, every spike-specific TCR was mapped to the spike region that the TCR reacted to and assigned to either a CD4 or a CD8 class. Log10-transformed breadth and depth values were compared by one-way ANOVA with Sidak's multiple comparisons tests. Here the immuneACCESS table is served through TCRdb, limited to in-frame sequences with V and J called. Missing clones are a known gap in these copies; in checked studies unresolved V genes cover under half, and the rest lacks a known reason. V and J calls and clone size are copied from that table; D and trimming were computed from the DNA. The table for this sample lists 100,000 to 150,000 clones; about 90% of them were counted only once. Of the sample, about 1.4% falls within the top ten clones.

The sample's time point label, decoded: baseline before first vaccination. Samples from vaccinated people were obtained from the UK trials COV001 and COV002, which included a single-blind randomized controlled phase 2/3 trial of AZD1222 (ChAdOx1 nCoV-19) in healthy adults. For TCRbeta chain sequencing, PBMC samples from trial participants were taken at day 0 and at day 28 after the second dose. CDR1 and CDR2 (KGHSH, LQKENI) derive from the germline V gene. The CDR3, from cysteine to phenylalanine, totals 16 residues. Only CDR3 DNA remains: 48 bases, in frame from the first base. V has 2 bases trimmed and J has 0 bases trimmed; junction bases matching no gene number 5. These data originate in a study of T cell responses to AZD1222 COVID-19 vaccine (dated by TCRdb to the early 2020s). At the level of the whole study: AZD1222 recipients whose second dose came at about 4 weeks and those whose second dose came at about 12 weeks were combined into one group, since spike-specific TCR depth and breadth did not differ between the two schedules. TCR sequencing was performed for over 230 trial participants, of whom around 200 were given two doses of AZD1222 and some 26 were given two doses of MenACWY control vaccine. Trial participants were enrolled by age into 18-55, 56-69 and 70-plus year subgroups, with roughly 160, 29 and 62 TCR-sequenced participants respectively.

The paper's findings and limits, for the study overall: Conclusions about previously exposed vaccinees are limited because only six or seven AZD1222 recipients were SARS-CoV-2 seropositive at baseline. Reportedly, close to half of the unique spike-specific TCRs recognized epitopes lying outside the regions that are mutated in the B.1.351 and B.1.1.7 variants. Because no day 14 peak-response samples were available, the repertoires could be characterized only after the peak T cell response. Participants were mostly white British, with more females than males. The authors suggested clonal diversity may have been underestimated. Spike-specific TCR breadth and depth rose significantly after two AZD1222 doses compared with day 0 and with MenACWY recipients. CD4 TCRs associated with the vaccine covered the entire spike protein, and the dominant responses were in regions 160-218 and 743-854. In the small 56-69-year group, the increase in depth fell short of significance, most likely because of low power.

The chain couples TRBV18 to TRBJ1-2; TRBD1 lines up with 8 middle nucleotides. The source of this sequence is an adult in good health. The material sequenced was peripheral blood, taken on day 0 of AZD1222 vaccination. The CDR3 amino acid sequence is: CASSPGQGQTNYGYTF. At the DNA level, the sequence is TGTGCCAGCTCACCAGGACAGGGCCAGACTAACTATGGCTACACCTTC.